Shown below are 13 T cell receptor beta chains from a single sample sequenced in a study of CD8+ T cells in alopecia areata. Treatment noted: oral pan-JAK inhibitor, 5-10 mg twice daily. As the sequencing template, cDNA was produced by extracting RNA and reverse transcribing it. Profiled with immunoSEQ multiplex PCR; TCRdb holds only in-frame clones, not every one. The data contain approximately 110,000 clones, approximately 54% of them singletons. The sequenced sample was CD8+ T cells sorted from blood, obtained at week 24, from a patient treated with tofacitinib. The receptors were sampled from a human donor with alopecia areata.

V is TRBV27 and J is TRBJ2-2; a possible D gene is TRBD1 (6 bases). This CDR3 has 17 amino acids. Germline V gene data show CDR1 as MNHEY and CDR2 as SMNVEV (reference sequence). Trimming took 5 bases from V and 6 from J, leaving 22 bases between them. CDR3 loop: CASSPPPRGEDSGELFF. Here the CDR3 DNA reads TGTGCCAGCAGTCCCCCCCCCAGGGGCGAGGATTCCGGGGAGCTGTTTTTT.

The chain has TRBV10-2 and TRBJ2-3, with TRBD2 identical over 7 bases. V was clipped by 8 bases and J by 5 bases; unmatched bases: 13. The length of the CDR3 is 15 residues. Germline V gives CDR1 WSHSY, CDR2 SAAADI. CDR3 amino acids: CASFGTSSGGDTQYF. DNA of the CDR3: TGCGCCAGCTTTGGGACTTCCTCGGGAGGAGATACGCAGTATTTT.

Concerning this clone: The DNA is left out, because the CDR3 cannot be placed on it with certainty; the CDR3 is given as TCRdb lists it. The V gene is TRBV19, the J gene TRBJ2-1; the table assigns TRBD2, which was not confirmed against the DNA. The CDR3 totals 11 residues, both ends included. Germline V CDR1 and CDR2: LNHDA, SQIVND (reference sequence). The CDR3 is CAIDFGDEQFF.

The gene calls are TRBV30 and TRBJ2-7; 8 bases fit TRBD2. Germline-derived CDR1 and CDR2 are GTSNPN and SVGIG (reference sequence). The junction had 5 bases not matched to a gene; V was cut back by 6 bases and J by 1 base. The CDR3 has 13 residues. The CDR3 spells CACLAGPSYEQYF. In DNA form, the CDR3 reads TGTGCCTGCTTAGCGGGACCTTCCTACGAGCAGTACTTC.

V is TRBV6-1 and J is TRBJ1-6; D gene uncertain. The CDR3 spans 14 residues. Germline-derived CDR1 and CDR2 are MNHNS and SASEGT. Trimming cost V 2 bases and J 10 bases, with 12 bases left between them. The CDR3 region has the DNA TGTGCCAGCAGTGAAAGAGGGCCTGCATCACCCCTCCACTTT. This codes for CASSERGPASPLHF.

This chain connects TRBV29-1 to TRBJ2-7; 7 bases match TRBD1. With V trimmed by 4 bases and J by 0 bases, 9 bases remained unmatched. The CDR3 totals 15 residues. CDR1 is SQVTM, CDR2 ANQGSEA, per germline. The CDR3 DNA reads as TGCAGCGTTGCGGGGACAGCTGAAGTCTCCTACGAGCAGTACTTC. It specifies CSVAGTAEVSYEQYF.

This chain connects TRBV5-6 to TRBJ1-6; D remains unclear. Germline-derived CDR1 and CDR2 are SGHDT and YYEEEE. Trimming removed 1 base from V and 10 bases from J, with 15 bases in between. The CDR3 is made up of 15 amino acids. CDR3 DNA sequence: TGTGCCAGCAGCTTGAATGCAGGCTGGGGATCACCCCTCCACTTT. As protein: CASSLNAGWGSPLHF.

This clone has just a few counts. The rearrangement joins TRBV29-1 to TRBJ2-7, with no clear D. Germline lookup yields CDR1 SQVTM and CDR2 ANQGSEA. V lost 5 bases and J 1 base, leaving 12 bases between the germline ends. The CDR3 covers 13 residues. CDR3 residues: CSVSAATSYEQYF. CDR3 bases: TGCAGCGTTTCGGCGGCTACATCCTACGAGCAGTACTTC.

This chain joins TRBV28 and TRBJ1-2; no reliable D call. This CDR3 has 13 residues. Trimming shortened V by 2 bases and J by 3 bases, and 7 bases separated the two germline ends. Germline values: CDR1 MDHEN, CDR2 SYDVKM. This CDR3 is CASSLRTDYGYTF. In DNA form, the CDR3 reads TGTGCCAGCAGTTTAAGGACGGACTATGGCTACACCTTC.

The chain has TRBV4-1 and TRBJ1-6; 7 bases are shared with TRBD1. In germline, CDR1 is MGHRA, CDR2 YSYEKL. This CDR3 contains 16 residues. J gave up 7 bases and V 5 bases, and 11 bases lay outside the gene matches. The CDR3 reads CASSEVRGHPNSPLHF. CDR3 nucleotides: TGCGCCAGCAGCGAGGTTAGGGGGCACCCAAATTCACCCCTCCACTTT.

The J gene is TRBJ2-5, the V gene TRBV7-3; weak D call: TRBD1 (6 bases). The CDR3 consists of 15 residues. Trimming shortened V by 3 bases and J by 5 bases, and 16 bases separated the two germline ends. Germline assignment: CDR1 SGHTA and CDR2 FQGTGA. This CDR3 is CASSLGTSMSETQYF. The CDR3 DNA reads as TGTGCCAGCAGCTTGGGGACATCCATGAGCGAGACCCAGTACTTC.

The chain is built from TRBV4-1 and TRBJ2-7, with TRBD2 matching 9 bases. V was pared by 0 bases and J by 9 bases, with 6 bases of the junction left unmatched. The CDR3 runs to 14 residues. The germline V gene has CDR1 MGHRA and CDR2 YSYEKL. CDR3 residues: CASSQERGGRRQYF. DNA of the CDR3: TGCGCCAGCAGCCAAGAGCGGGGGGGGCGTCGGCAGTACTTC.

V and J are TRBV27 and TRBJ2-2; a possible D gene is TRBD1 (6 bases). This CDR3 is 16 amino acids long. Germline lookup yields CDR1 MNHEY and CDR2 SMNVEV (reference sequence). The V end was cut by 0 bases, the J end by 1 base, with 9 bases between. Here the CDR3 DNA reads TGTGCCAGCAGTTTATCTGTCAGGGGGAACACCGGGGAGCTGTTTTTT. Translated: CASSLSVRGNTGELFF.